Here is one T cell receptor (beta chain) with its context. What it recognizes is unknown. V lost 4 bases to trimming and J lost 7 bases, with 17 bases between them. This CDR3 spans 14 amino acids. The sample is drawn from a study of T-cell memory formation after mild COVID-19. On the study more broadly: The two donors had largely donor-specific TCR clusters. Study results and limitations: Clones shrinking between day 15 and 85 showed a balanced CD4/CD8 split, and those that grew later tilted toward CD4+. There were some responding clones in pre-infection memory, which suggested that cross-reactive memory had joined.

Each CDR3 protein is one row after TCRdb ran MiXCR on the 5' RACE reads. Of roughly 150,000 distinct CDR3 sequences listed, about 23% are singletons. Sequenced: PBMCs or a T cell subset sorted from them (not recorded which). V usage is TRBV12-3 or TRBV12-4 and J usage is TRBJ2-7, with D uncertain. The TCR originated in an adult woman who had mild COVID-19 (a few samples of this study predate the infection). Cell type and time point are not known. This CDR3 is CASSSDPVREEQYF. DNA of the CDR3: TGTGCCAGCAGTTCGGACCCCGTTCGTGAGGAGCAGTACTTC.